The next 21 T cell receptor beta chains were all read from a single sample in a study of Ad26.COV2.S vaccination and SARS-CoV-2 variants. Only in-frame clones appear in the TCRdb table, and some are missing; sequencing was by immunoSEQ multiplex PCR. The sample consists of around 300,000 clones, less than 90% of them appearing once. Described treatment: some 20 received Ad26.COV2.S at low or high dose, single or two shots; five or six received placebo; per-sample allocation not given. Sample collection was performed on day 63 after the first vaccine or placebo injection. The sample was peripheral blood, taken in a trial of Ad26.COV2.S vaccine versus placebo. Every receptor here comes from a person aged 18-65 years who received the Ad26.COV2.S COVID-19 vaccine or a placebo.

The chain has TRBV5-6 and TRBJ1-6; possibly TRBD1 for D (5 bases). Germline CDR1 SGHDT, CDR2 YYEEEE. V gave up 3 bases and J gave up 7 bases, with 11 bases separating them. The CDR3 spans 14 residues. The CDR3 DNA sequence: TGTGCCAGCAGCTCAGCAGGGTTCAATTCACCCCTCCACTTT. Its translation: CASSSAGFNSPLHF.

The gene calls are TRBV5-1 and TRBJ2-3; D is undetermined. Trimming shortened V by 4 bases and J by 0 bases, and 9 bases separated the two germline ends. The CDR3 runs 14 residues. Germline V gives CDR1 SGHRS, CDR2 YFSETQ. Here the CDR3 reads CASSPRLSTDTQYF. In DNA form, the CDR3 reads TGCGCCAGCAGCCCCAGACTCAGCACAGATACGCAGTATTTT.

This chain uses TRBV13 with TRBJ1-5; D is perhaps TRBD1 (5 bases). The CDR3 contains 14 residues. The V gene's germline CDR1 is PRHDT and CDR2 FYEKMQ (reference sequence). Trimming stripped 5 bases from V and 6 bases from J, with 14 bases between. CDR3 protein: CASSAGTRAQPQHF. The CDR3 DNA follows: TGTGCCAGCAGCGCGGGGACTAGGGCTCAGCCCCAGCATTTT.

The chain recombines TRBV19 with TRBJ1-1, with 7 bases identical to TRBD1. V shed 6 bases, J shed 5 bases, and the junction held 9 bases outside the gene matches. Germline CDR1 reads LNHDA; CDR2 reads SQIVND (reference sequence). The CDR3 contains 14 residues. CDR3 region: CASRTGNLGTEAFF. CDR3 DNA sequence: TGTGCCAGTAGGACAGGGAACCTGGGTACTGAAGCTTTCTTT. The full variable domain, completed using reference TRBV19 and TRBJ1-1, is DGGITQSPKYLFRKEGQNVTLSCEQNLNHDAMYWYRQDPGQGLRLIYYSQIVNDFQKGDIAEGYSVSREKKESFPLTVTSAQKNPTAFYLCASRTGNLGTEAFFGQGTRLTVV.

This chain links TRBV10-3 with TRBJ1-2; D is perhaps TRBD1 (5 bases). The germline CDR1 and CDR2 sequences are ENHRY and SYGVKD. Trimming stripped 6 bases from V and 7 bases from J, with 18 bases between. The CDR3 spans 14 residues. The CDR3 nucleotides read TGTGCCATCAGCCCGGGGGAGCCAGCGGGTGGCTACACCTTC. Protein product: CAISPGEPAGGYTF.

The gene calls are TRBV19 and TRBJ2-7; TRBD2 is a possible D gene (5 bases). Germline lookup yields CDR1 LNHDA and CDR2 SQIVND (reference sequence). The CDR3 consists of 14 residues. V dropped 5 bases and J dropped 3 bases, with 14 bases sitting between them. For the CDR3, the DNA is TGTGCCAGTAGTTTCGGAGAGGGTGGCTACGAGCAGTACTTC. It codes for CASSFGEGGYEQYF.

This chain joins TRBV11-1 and TRBJ1-6, with a tentative D call TRBD1 (6 bases). The CDR3 has 16 residues. Germline values: CDR1 SGHAT, CDR2 FQDESV (reference sequence). With 5 bases removed from V and 5 bases from J, the gap between germline ends came to 16 bases. CDR3 sequence: CASSPSGAEHNSPLHF. CDR3 coding DNA: TGTGCCAGCAGCCCCTCGGGGGCAGAACATAATTCACCCCTCCACTTT.

J is TRBJ2-7 and V is TRBV18; D possibly corresponds to TRBD2 (5 bases). With 5 bases removed from V and 4 bases from J, the gap between germline ends came to 12 bases. Germline CDR1 is KGHSH and CDR2 is LQKENI. This CDR3 region has 13 residues. The CDR3 region has the DNA TGTGCCAGCTCATGGAGGCGTGATTACGAGCAGTACTTC. Protein sequence: CASSWRRDYEQYF.

CDR3 nucleotide sequence: TGTGCCAGCAGTCGACTAGCGACGATTGCCTACAATGAGCAGTTCTTC. Encoded protein: CASSRLATIAYNEQFF. V and J are TRBV7-9 and TRBJ2-1; 8 bases align to TRBD2. The CDR3 spans 16 residues. The germline CDR1 and CDR2 sequences are SEHNR and FQNEAQ (reference sequence). Trimming removed 6 bases from V and 2 bases from J; junction bases left unmatched: 9. Full variable domain (rest looked up from reference TRBV7-9 and TRBJ2-1): DTGVSQNPRHKITKRGQNVTFRCDPISEHNRLYWYRQTLGQGPEFLTYFQNEAQLEKSRLLSDRFSAERPKGSFSTLEIQRTEQGDSAMYLCASSRLATIAYNEQFFGPGTRLTVL.

The CDR3 loop reads CASSLRGWRQPQHF. CDR3 nucleotides: TGTGCCAGCAGTTTACGGGGGTGGCGCCAGCCCCAGCATTTT. The chain couples TRBV27 to TRBJ1-5, with TRBD1 as a possible D gene (5 bases). The CDR3 sequence is 14 residues long. V was clipped by 2 bases and J by 7 bases, with 12 bases between them. Germline CDR1 and CDR2: MNHEY and SMNVEV (reference sequence).

The rearrangement joins TRBV3-1 (or the pseudogene TRBV3-2) to TRBJ2-5, with 10 bases that match TRBD2. Losses at the gene ends were 2 bases for V and 6 bases for J; bases not matched to a gene: 12. The CDR3 has 17 amino acids. From germline, CDR1 is LGHDT and CDR2 YNNKEL (reference sequence). DNA of the CDR3: TGTGCCAGCAGCCAATACGGAGCGGGAGGGCCGAACAAGACCCAGTACTTC. This encodes CASSQYGAGGPNKTQYF.

This sequence joins TRBV3-1 (or the pseudogene TRBV3-2) and TRBJ2-7, with unresolved D. The germline V and J ends were trimmed by 4 bases and 2 bases, with 9 bases remaining between them. The CDR3 has 13 amino acids. The germline V gene encodes CDR1 LGHDT and CDR2 YNNKEL (reference sequence). The CDR3 loop reads CASSLSGPYEQYF. The CDR3 coding sequence is TGTGCCAGCAGCCTGTCCGGCCCCTACGAGCAGTACTTC.

V usage is TRBV7-2 and J usage is TRBJ2-7; D call uncertain. Trimming left V 1 base short and J 0 bases short, with 13 bases between. Germline V gene data show CDR1 as SGHTA and CDR2 as FQGNSA. The CDR3 covers 16 residues. CDR3 sequence: CASSLVGHGSSYEQYF. For the CDR3, the DNA is TGTGCCAGCAGCTTAGTGGGCCACGGAAGCTCCTACGAGCAGTACTTC.

A single count supports this clone. This chain joins TRBV5-4 and TRBJ2-7, with unresolved D. The CDR3 contains 13 residues. Deletions cut 4 bases from V and 5 bases from J, with 13 bases between. Germline V gene sequence: CDR1 SGHNT, CDR2 YYREEE (reference sequence). CDR3 bases: TGTGCCAGCAGCCTGACTGGGGTCCACGAGCAGTACTTC. It encodes CASSLTGVHEQYF.

V and J are TRBV6-2 or TRBV6-3 and TRBJ2-5, with 16 nucleotides matching TRBD2. The length of the CDR3 is 19 residues. The V and J ends lost 6 bases and 0 bases, in that order; junction bases with no gene match: 10. Germline CDR1 and CDR2: MNHEY and SVGEGT. CDR3 loop: CASSHAIGTSGGDQETQYF. Written as DNA, the CDR3 is TGTGCCAGCAGCCACGCGATAGGGACTAGCGGGGGGGACCAAGAGACCCAGTACTTC.

J is TRBJ1-1 and V is TRBV2, with D perhaps matching TRBD1 (6 bases). Germline-derived CDR1 and CDR2 are SNHLY and FYNNEI. This CDR3 spans 12 amino acids. The V and J ends lost 6 bases and 6 bases respectively, with 11 bases between them. The CDR3 loop is CASSTGGPEAFF. CDR3 nucleotides: TGTGCCAGCAGCACGGGGGGGCCTGAAGCTTTCTTT.

Only one count was recorded for this clone. The chain uses TRBV19 and TRBJ2-7; 9 nucleotides agree with TRBD1. V gave up 5 bases and J gave up 3 bases; unmatched junction bases: 11. The CDR3 is 16 amino acids. Germline V CDR1 and CDR2: LNHDA, SQIVND (reference sequence). The CDR3 sequence: CASSPLPGQGDYEQYF. The CDR3 nucleotides read TGTGCCAGTAGTCCCCTCCCGGGACAGGGCGACTACGAGCAGTACTTC.

The genes are TRBV4-2 and TRBJ1-5; the D gene is possibly TRBD1 (5 bases). The CDR3 has 15 residues. The germline V and J ends were trimmed by 0 bases and 6 bases, with 12 bases remaining between them. CDR1 is LGHNA, CDR2 YNFKEQ, per germline. The DNA of the CDR3 is TGTGCCAGCAGCCAAGATCGGCAGGGCAGTCAGCCCCAGCATTTT. It encodes CASSQDRQGSQPQHF.

This sequence joins TRBV6-2 or TRBV6-3 and TRBJ2-1; the match to TRBD2 covers 10 bases. The junction had 11 bases not matched to a gene; V was cut back by 4 bases and J by 8 bases. The CDR3 spans 16 residues. The germline CDR1 and CDR2 sequences are MNHEY and SVGEGT. The CDR3 loop is CASSSPAGGPGDEQFF. The CDR3 nucleotides read TGTGCCAGCAGTTCCCCAGCGGGGGGGCCGGGAGATGAGCAGTTCTTC.

This sequence joins TRBV5-6 and TRBJ1-2, with TRBD1 matching 8 bases. The V and J ends lost 7 bases and 2 bases, in that order; junction bases with no gene match: 10. Germline assignment: CDR1 SGHDT and CDR2 YYEEEE. This CDR3 region has 15 residues. CDR3: CASSRQGSSNYGYTF. The CDR3 nucleotides read TGTGCCAGCTCGAGACAGGGGTCCTCCAACTATGGCTACACCTTC.

This clone was seen just once. V is TRBV7-2 and J is TRBJ2-3; 7 nucleotides match TRBD1. Germline CDR1 and CDR2: SGHTA and FQGNSA. V shed 0 bases and J 2 bases; nucleotides not matched to a gene: 5. The length of the CDR3 is 16 residues. DNA for the CDR3: TGTGCCAGCAGCTTAGCGAACAGGGGAAACACAGATACGCAGTATTTT. Its protein product is CASSLANRGNTDTQYF. Looking up the rest from reference TRBV7-2 and TRBJ2-3 gives the full variable domain: GAGVSQSPSNKVTEKGKDVELRCDPISGHTALYWYRQSLGQGLEFLIYFQGNSAPDKSGLPSDRFSAERTGGSVSTLTIQRTQQEDSAVYLCASSLANRGNTDTQYFGPGTRLTVL.